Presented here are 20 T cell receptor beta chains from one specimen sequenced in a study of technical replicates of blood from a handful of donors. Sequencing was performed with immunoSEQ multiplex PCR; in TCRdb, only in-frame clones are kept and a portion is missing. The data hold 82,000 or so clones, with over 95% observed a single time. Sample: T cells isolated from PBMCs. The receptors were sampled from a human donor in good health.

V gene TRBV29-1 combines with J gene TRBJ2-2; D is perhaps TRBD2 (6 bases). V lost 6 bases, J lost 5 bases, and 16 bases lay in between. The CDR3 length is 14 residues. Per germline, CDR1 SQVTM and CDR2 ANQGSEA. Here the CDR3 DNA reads TGCAGCGTATTATCTAGCGACGGGACCGGGGAGCTGTTTTTT. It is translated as CSVLSSDGTGELFF.

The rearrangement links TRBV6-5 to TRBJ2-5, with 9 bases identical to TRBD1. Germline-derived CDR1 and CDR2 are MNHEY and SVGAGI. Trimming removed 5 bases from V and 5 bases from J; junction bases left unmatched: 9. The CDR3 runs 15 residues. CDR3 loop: CASSRTGAHRETQYF. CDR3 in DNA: TGTGCCAGCAGTCGGACAGGGGCACATCGGGAGACCCAGTACTTC.

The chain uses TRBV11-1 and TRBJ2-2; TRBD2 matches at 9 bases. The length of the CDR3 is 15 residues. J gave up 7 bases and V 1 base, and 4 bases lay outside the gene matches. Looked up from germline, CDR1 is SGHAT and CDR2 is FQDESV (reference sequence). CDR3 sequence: CASSLEAGGVGELFF. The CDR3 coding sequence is TGTGCCAGCAGCTTAGAAGCGGGAGGTGTCGGGGAGCTGTTTTTT.

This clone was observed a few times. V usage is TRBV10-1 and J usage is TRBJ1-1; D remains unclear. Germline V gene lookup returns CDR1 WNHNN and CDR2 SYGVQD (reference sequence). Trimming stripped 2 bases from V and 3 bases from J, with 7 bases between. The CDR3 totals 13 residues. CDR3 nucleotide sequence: TGCGCCAGCAGTGAGGGACTGTACACTGAAGCTTTCTTT. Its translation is CASSEGLYTEAFF.

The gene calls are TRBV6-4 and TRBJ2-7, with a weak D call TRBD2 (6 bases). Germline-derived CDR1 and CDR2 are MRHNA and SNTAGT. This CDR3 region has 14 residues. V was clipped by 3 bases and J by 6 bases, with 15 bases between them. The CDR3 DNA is TGTGCCAGCAGTGAACGACTAGATCGGAGCGAGCAGTACTTC. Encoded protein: CASSERLDRSEQYF.

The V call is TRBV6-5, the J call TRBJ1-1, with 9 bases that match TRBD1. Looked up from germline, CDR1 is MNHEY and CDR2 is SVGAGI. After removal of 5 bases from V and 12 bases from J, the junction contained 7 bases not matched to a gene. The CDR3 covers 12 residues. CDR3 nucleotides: TGTGCCAGCAGTACCGGGACAGGGAAGACTTTCTTT. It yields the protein CASSTGTGKTFF.

Here the CDR3 DNA reads TGTGCCAGCAGTCACGGACAGGTGGTGATCGGTGGCTACACCTTC. Translated: CASSHGQVVIGGYTF. This chain links TRBV28 with TRBJ1-2, with TRBD1 matching over 7 bases. The CDR3 runs 15 residues. The germline V gene encodes CDR1 MDHEN and CDR2 SYDVKM. V shed 5 bases, J shed 7 bases, and the junction held 13 bases outside the gene matches.

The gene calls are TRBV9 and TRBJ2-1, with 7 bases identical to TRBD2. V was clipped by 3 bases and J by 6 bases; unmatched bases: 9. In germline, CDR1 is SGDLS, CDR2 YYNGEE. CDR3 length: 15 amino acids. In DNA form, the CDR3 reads TGTGCCAGCAGCGGCCGCTTATCGGGAGGCAATGAGCAGTTCTTC. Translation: CASSGRLSGGNEQFF.

The CDR3 bases are TGTGCCAGCAGCTTCGGGGGGACCGAATACAATGAGCAGTTCTTC. Protein product: CASSFGGTEYNEQFF. This chain uses TRBV7-6 with TRBJ2-1, with 7 bases identical to TRBD2. This CDR3 is built from 15 residues. Germline V gene sequence: CDR1 SGHVS, CDR2 FNYEAQ. The trim removed 3 bases at V and 4 bases at J, leaving 6 bases unmatched.

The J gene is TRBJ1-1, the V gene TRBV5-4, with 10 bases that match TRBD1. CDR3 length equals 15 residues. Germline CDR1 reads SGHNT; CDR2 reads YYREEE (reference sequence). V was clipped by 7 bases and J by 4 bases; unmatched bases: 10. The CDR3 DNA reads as TGTGCCAGCGCACGGGGGACAGGGGAGGGCACTGAAGCTTTCTTT. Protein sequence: CASARGTGEGTEAFF.

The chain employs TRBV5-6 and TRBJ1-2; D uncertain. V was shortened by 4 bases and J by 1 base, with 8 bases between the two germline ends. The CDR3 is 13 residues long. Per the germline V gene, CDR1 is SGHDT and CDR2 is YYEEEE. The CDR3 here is CASSPQYNYGYTF. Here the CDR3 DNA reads TGTGCCAGCAGCCCCCAGTATAACTATGGCTACACCTTC.

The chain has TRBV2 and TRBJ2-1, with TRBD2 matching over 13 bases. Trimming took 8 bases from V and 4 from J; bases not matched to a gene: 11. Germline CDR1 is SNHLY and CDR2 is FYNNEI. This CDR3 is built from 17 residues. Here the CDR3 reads CASVPGLAGPEYNEQFF. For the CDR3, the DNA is TGTGCCAGCGTCCCGGGACTAGCGGGACCGGAATACAATGAGCAGTTCTTC. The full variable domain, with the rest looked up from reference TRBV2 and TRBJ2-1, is EPEVTQTPSHQVTQMGQEVILRCVPISNHLYFYWYRQILGQKVEFLVSFYNNEISEKSEIFDDQFSVERPDGSNFTLKIRSTKLEDSAMYFCASVPGLAGPEYNEQFFGPGTRLTVL.

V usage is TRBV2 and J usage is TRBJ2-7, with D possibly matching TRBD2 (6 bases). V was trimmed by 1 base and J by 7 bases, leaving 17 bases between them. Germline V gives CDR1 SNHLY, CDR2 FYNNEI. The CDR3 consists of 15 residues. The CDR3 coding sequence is TGTGCCAGCAGTGAAGATGCGGGATCGTCGGGGGAGCAGTACTTC. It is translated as CASSEDAGSSGEQYF.

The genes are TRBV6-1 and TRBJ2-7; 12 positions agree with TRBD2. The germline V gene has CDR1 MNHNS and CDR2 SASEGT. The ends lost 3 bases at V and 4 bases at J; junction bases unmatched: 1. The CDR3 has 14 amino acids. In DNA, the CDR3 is TGTGCCAGCAGTGAGGGACTAGCGGGTTACGAGCAGTACTTC. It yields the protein CASSEGLAGYEQYF.

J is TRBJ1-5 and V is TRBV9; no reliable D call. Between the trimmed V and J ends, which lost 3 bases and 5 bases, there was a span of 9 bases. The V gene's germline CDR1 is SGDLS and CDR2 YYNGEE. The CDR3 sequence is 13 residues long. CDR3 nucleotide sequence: TGTGCCAGCAGCGCGGGTCTCGATCAGCCCCAGCATTTT. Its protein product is CASSAGLDQPQHF.

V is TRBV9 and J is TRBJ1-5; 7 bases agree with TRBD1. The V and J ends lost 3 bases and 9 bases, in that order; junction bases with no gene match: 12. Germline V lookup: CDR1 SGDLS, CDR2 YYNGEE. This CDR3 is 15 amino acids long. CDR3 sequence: CASSDGTAPVRPQHF. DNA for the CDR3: TGTGCCAGCAGCGACGGGACAGCCCCTGTGCGGCCCCAGCATTTT.

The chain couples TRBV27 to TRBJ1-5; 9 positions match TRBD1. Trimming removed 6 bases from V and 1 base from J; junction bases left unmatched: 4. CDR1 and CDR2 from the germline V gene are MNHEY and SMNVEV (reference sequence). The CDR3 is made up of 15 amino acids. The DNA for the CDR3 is TGTGCCAGCAGGGGGACAGGGTCCAGCAATCAGCCCCAGCATTTT. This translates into CASRGTGSSNQPQHF.

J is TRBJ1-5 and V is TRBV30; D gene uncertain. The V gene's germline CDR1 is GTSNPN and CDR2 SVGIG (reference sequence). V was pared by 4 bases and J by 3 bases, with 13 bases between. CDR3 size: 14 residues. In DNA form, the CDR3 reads TGTGCCTGGAACGCACGGGGTCTCAATCAGCCCCAGCATTTT. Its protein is CAWNARGLNQPQHF.

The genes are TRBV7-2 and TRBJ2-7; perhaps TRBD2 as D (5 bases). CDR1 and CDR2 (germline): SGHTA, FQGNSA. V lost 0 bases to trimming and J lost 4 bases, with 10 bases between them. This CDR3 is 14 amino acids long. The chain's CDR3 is CASSLATGRYEQYF. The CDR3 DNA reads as TGTGCCAGCAGCTTAGCAACTGGGAGATACGAGCAGTACTTC.

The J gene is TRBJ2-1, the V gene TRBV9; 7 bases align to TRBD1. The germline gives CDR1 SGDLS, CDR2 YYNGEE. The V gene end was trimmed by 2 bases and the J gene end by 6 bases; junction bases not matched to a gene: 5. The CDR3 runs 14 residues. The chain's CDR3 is CASSVTGVSNEQFF. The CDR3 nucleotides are TGTGCCAGCAGCGTCACAGGGGTTTCCAATGAGCAGTTCTTC.